These 28 T cell receptor beta chains came from one sample sequenced in a study of shared clonotypes between healthy human individuals. The repertoire was sequenced with immunoSEQ multiplex PCR; TCRdb's copy has only in-frame clones and lacks some. This table holds 2 million to 3 million clones, 93% found once. Sample: naive CD4+ T cells from PBMCs. Subset defined: CD45RA+ positively selected. The receptors stem from a man between 18 and 29 years old in good health. Some clones in this sample may be carry-over from other donors' samples.

As regards this clone: Different DNA sequences within this sample yield the same CDR3. V and J are TRBV5-1 and TRBJ2-5, with D perhaps given as TRBD1 or TRBD2 (5 bases each). V lost 2 bases and J lost 5, with 10 bases in between. Germline loops: CDR1 SGHRS, CDR2 YFSETQ. The CDR3 length is 13 residues. CDR3 amino acids: CASSLGWGETQYF. The CDR3 bases are TGCGCCAGCAGCTTAGGGTGGGGGGAGACCCAGTACTTC.

The J gene is TRBJ2-7, the V gene TRBV7-3; D is uncertain. V shed 7 bases and J shed 2 bases, with 15 bases lying between them. Germline V gene data show CDR1 as SGHTA and CDR2 as FQGTGA. The CDR3 runs to 14 residues. This CDR3 is CASKITAGAYEQYF. CDR3 nucleotide sequence: TGTGCCAGCAAAATAACGGCAGGAGCCTACGAGCAGTACTTC.

The rearrangement links TRBV11-1 to TRBJ2-2; D ambiguous. Germline V gene data show CDR1 as SGHAT and CDR2 as FQDESV (reference sequence). Trimming took off 4 bases at V and 0 bases at J, with 6 bases between the two ends. The CDR3 consists of 14 residues. CDR3 region: CASSSDTNTGELFF. In nucleotides, the CDR3 is TGTGCCAGCAGCTCAGACACGAACACCGGGGAGCTGTTTTTT.

This clone occurred once. The chain employs TRBV5-6 and TRBJ2-2; tentative D call: TRBD2 (6 bases). From germline, CDR1 is SGHDT and CDR2 YYEEEE. V was clipped by 1 base and J by 0 bases, with 10 bases between them. The CDR3 has 16 amino acids. As DNA, the CDR3 is TGTGCCAGCAGCTTGTGGAGGGCGACGAACACCGGGGAGCTGTTTTTT. Its translation: CASSLWRATNTGELFF.

The genes are TRBV5-1 and TRBJ2-5; 9 bases align to TRBD2. V gave up 5 bases and J gave up 5 bases; unmatched junction bases: 7. CDR3 length equals 14 residues. Looked up from germline, CDR1 is SGHRS and CDR2 is YFSETQ. The CDR3 sequence is CASRPIAGAETQYF. In DNA form, the CDR3 reads TGCGCCAGCAGGCCAATAGCGGGAGCGGAGACCCAGTACTTC. Supplemented by reference TRBV5-1 and TRBJ2-5, the full variable domain reads KAGVTQTPRYLIKTRGQQVTLSCSPISGHRSVSWYQQTPGQGLQFLFEYFSETQRNKGNFPGRFSGRQFSNSRSEMNVSTLELGDSALYLCASRPIAGAETQYFGPGTRLLVL.

DNA of the CDR3: TGCGCCAGCCCGGATTGGTATGTCGGGGATACGCAGTATTTT. It encodes CASPDWYVGDTQYF. The rearrangement uses TRBV10-1 and TRBJ2-3; D ambiguous. Germline V gene lookup returns CDR1 WNHNN and CDR2 SYGVQD (reference sequence). The CDR3 is made up of 14 amino acids. The V end was cut by 8 bases, the J end by 6 bases, with 18 bases between.

The V gene is TRBV6-6, the J gene TRBJ1-2; the match to TRBD1 covers 7 bases. Looked up from germline, CDR1 is MNHNY and CDR2 is SVGAGI (reference sequence). The CDR3 covers 14 residues. Losses at the gene ends were 5 bases for V and 2 bases for J; bases not matched to a gene: 5. The CDR3 nucleotides are TGTGCCAGCAGTGCAGACAGGGTCAACTATGGCTACACCTTC. Amino acids: CASSADRVNYGYTF.

The chain joins TRBV21-1 to TRBJ2-3; the tabulated D call, TRBD2, remains unverified against the DNA. TRBV21-1 is reported as a pseudogene. This CDR3 comprises 16 residues. As DNA, the CDR3 is TGTGCCAGCAGCCACGGACTAGCGGGAGGAGCTGATACGCAGTATTTT. It encodes CASSHGLAGGADTQYF.

The gene calls are TRBV4-1 and TRBJ1-5; TRBD1 might be the D (6 bases). From germline, CDR1 is MGHRA and CDR2 YSYEKL. Trimming stripped 4 bases from V and 0 bases from J, with 31 bases between. The CDR3 has 22 amino acids. CDR3 sequence reads: CASSLSWLQGHTEPNSNQPQHF. The CDR3 DNA reads TGCGCCAGCAGCCTTTCATGGCTACAGGGCCACACAGAGCCAAATAGCAATCAGCCCCAGCATTTT.

This chain joins TRBV2 and TRBJ1-5; maybe TRBD1 (5 bases). Trimming shortened V by 2 bases and J by 1 base, and 12 bases separated the two germline ends. The CDR3 runs 16 residues. The germline CDR1 and CDR2 sequences are SNHLY and FYNNEI. As DNA, the CDR3 is TGTGCCAGCAGTGAAAGGGGTAGCGTAAGCAATCAGCCCCAGCATTTT. This sequence encodes CASSERGSVSNQPQHF.

With respect to this clone: One end of the junction does not line up with germline, which may come from a read error. The same CDR3 can be traced to other DNA sequences in this sample. CDR3 residues: CASSPGPRGEKLFF. Written as DNA, the CDR3 is TGTGCCAGTTCACCTGGGCCCAGGGGGGAAAAACTGTTTTTT. The chain is built from TRBV18 and TRBJ1-4; TRBD1 aligns across 7 bases. Germline V lookup: CDR1 KGHSH, CDR2 LQKENI. This CDR3 region has 14 residues.

The chain joins TRBV14 to TRBJ1-1; weak D call: TRBD1 (6 bases). Trimming took off 4 bases at V and 0 bases at J, with 18 bases between the two ends. The CDR3 loop spans 17 amino acids. Germline-derived CDR1 and CDR2 are SGHDN and FVKESK. The CDR3 DNA sequence: TGTGCCAGCAGCCTTTATACAGGGCCGGAGTTGAACACTGAAGCTTTCTTT. It encodes CASSLYTGPELNTEAFF.

The V and J genes are TRBV9 and TRBJ1-2, with 10 bases identical to TRBD1. Germline values: CDR1 SGDLS, CDR2 YYNGEE. J was trimmed by 5 bases and V by 4 bases; bases with no gene match: 5. This CDR3 region has 14 residues. The DNA of the CDR3 is TGTGCCAGCAGCCGACGGACAGGGGGGTATGGCTACACCTTC. This encodes CASSRRTGGYGYTF.

V gene TRBV13 combines with J gene TRBJ1-2; no firm D call. From germline, CDR1 is PRHDT and CDR2 FYEKMQ (reference sequence). Deletions cut 0 bases from V and 8 bases from J, with 7 bases between. CDR3 length: 12 amino acids. Here the CDR3 DNA reads TGTGCCAGCAGCTTAGGCCTCCGAGGCTACACCTTC. This translates into CASSLGLRGYTF.

The chain links TRBV7-2 to TRBJ1-2; D unclear. Germline V CDR1 and CDR2: SGHTA, FQGNSA. Trimming cost V 5 bases and J 2 bases, with 21 bases left between them. This CDR3 has 17 amino acids. In DNA, the CDR3 is TGTGCCAGCAGCGTGGGCCATGGGGAGCTCGGGAACTATGGCTACACCTTC. Translation gives CASSVGHGELGNYGYTF.

The chain uses TRBV5-1 and TRBJ2-1, with 8 bases aligning to TRBD2. The CDR3 length is 15 residues. CDR1 is SGHRS, CDR2 YFSETQ, per germline. V shed 1 base, J shed 5 bases, and the junction held 5 bases outside the gene matches. The CDR3 region is CASSLTSGGDNEQFF. In nucleotides, the CDR3 is TGCGCCAGCAGCTTGACTAGCGGAGGGGACAATGAGCAGTTCTTC.

This chain joins TRBV28 and TRBJ2-7; 9 positions match TRBD1. Trimming removed 6 bases from V and 7 bases from J; junction bases left unmatched: 13. Germline CDR1 and CDR2: MDHEN and SYDVKM. The length of the CDR3 is 15 residues. The CDR3 sequence is CASRAPGTGPWEQYF. The DNA for the CDR3 is TGTGCCAGCAGAGCCCCCGGGACAGGGCCTTGGGAGCAGTACTTC.

The gene calls are TRBV5-1 and TRBJ2-1, with D possibly matching TRBD1 (6 bases). V was clipped by 4 bases and J by 2 bases, with 13 bases between them. The germline V gene has CDR1 SGHRS and CDR2 YFSETQ. The CDR3 loop spans 15 amino acids. The CDR3 DNA reads TGCGCCAGCAGCAAGGACAGAGGTCCCTACAATGAGCAGTTCTTC. Encoded protein: CASSKDRGPYNEQFF.

The CDR3 loop reads CASNRDRGREAFF. CDR3 nucleotide sequence: TGTGCCAGCAACCGGGACAGGGGGCGAGAAGCTTTCTTT. The rearrangement uses TRBV2 and TRBJ1-1, with 12 bases matching TRBD1. The V gene end was trimmed by 7 bases and the J gene end by 8 bases; junction bases not matched to a gene: 5. CDR3 length: 13 residues. CDR1 SNHLY and CDR2 FYNNEI come from the germline V gene.

This clone was picked up one time. The rearrangement uses TRBV7-2 and TRBJ2-7; 7 nucleotides agree with TRBD2. V lost 7 bases and J lost 7; bases outside the gene matches: 10. This CDR3 region has 13 residues. CDR1 and CDR2 (germline): SGHTA, FQGNSA. CDR3 region: CASTAAAGREQYF. As DNA, the CDR3 is TGTGCCAGCACCGCAGCGGCCGGGAGGGAGCAGTACTTC.

The chain carries TRBV7-2 and TRBJ2-3; D gene unclear. Germline CDR1 reads SGHTA; CDR2 reads FQGNSA. V dropped 8 bases and J dropped 1 base, with 16 bases sitting between them. This CDR3 comprises 15 residues. CDR3 DNA: TGTGCCAGCGGCTCTAGGTGGGCGGGCACAGATACGCAGTATTTT. This codes for CASGSRWAGTDTQYF.

This clone was observed once. This chain uses TRBV5-8 with TRBJ2-3, with D perhaps matching TRBD1 or TRBD2 (5 bases each). Germline loops: CDR1 SGHTS, CDR2 YDEGEE. There are 14 residues in the CDR3. V lost 5 bases, J lost 2 bases, and 12 bases lay in between. The CDR3 here is CASRKGTYTDTQYF. The CDR3 region has the DNA TGTGCCAGCAGGAAGGGGACCTACACAGATACGCAGTATTTT.

The V call is TRBV28, the J call TRBJ2-2; D call uncertain. V gave up 1 base and J gave up 2 bases, with 14 bases separating them. CDR1 MDHEN and CDR2 SYDVKM come from the germline V gene. CDR3 length: 17 amino acids. The CDR3 DNA reads as TGTGCCAGCAGTTTATTGTTCTACTGGGAAAACACCGGGGAGCTGTTTTTT. Protein sequence: CASSLLFYWENTGELFF. The whole variable domain, remainder taken from reference TRBV28 and TRBJ2-2, is DVKVTQSSRYLVKRTGEKVFLECVQDMDHENMFWYRQDPGLGLRLIYFSYDVKMKEKGDIPEGYSVSREKKERFSLILESASTNQTSMYLCASSLLFYWENTGELFFGEGSRLTVL.

This rearrangement joins TRBV6-6 to TRBJ1-3; D is uncertain. The CDR3 sequence is 13 residues long. Looked up from germline, CDR1 is MNHNY and CDR2 is SVGAGI (reference sequence). Between the trimmed V and J ends, which lost 2 bases and 3 bases, there was a span of 5 bases. CDR3: CASSYPIGNTIYF. CDR3 coding DNA: TGTGCCAGCAGTTACCCGATTGGAAACACCATATATTTT.

The rearrangement uses TRBV7-8 and TRBJ1-5, with D maybe TRBD1 (5 bases). The CDR3 runs to 20 residues. Between the trimmed V and J ends, which lost 0 bases and 6 bases, there was a span of 27 bases. Germline V CDR1 and CDR2: SGHVS, FQNEAQ. CDR3: CASSLARTNRDAWGGQPQHF. CDR3 DNA: TGTGCCAGCAGCTTAGCGCGGACAAACCGGGACGCCTGGGGGGGTCAGCCCCAGCATTTT.

The rearrangement uses TRBV19 and TRBJ1-2; 7 positions match TRBD1. V lost 4 bases and J lost 7; bases outside the gene matches: 9. CDR1 and CDR2 from the germline V gene are LNHDA and SQIVND (reference sequence). The CDR3 contains 14 residues. The CDR3 DNA sequence: TGTGCCAGTAGTACCCGACAGGGTAGGAGTGGCTACACCTTC. This codes for CASSTRQGRSGYTF.

The chain combines TRBV5-4 with TRBJ2-5; perhaps TRBD2 as D (7 bases). The V end was cut by 8 bases, the J end by 5 bases, with 13 bases between. CDR1 and CDR2 (germline): SGHNT, YYREEE (reference sequence). The CDR3 length is 12 residues. Here the CDR3 DNA reads TGTGCCAGGGGGGGGCGCGAGGAGACCCAGTACTTC. The encoded protein is CARGGREETQYF.

The chain's CDR3 is CASSFTQASTDTQYF. In DNA, the CDR3 is TGCGCCAGCAGCTTCACCCAGGCTAGCACAGATACGCAGTATTTT. This chain uses TRBV5-1 with TRBJ2-3, with unresolved D. The V gene's germline CDR1 is SGHRS and CDR2 YFSETQ. Trimming took 2 bases from V and 0 from J, leaving 10 bases between them. CDR3 length: 15 amino acids.